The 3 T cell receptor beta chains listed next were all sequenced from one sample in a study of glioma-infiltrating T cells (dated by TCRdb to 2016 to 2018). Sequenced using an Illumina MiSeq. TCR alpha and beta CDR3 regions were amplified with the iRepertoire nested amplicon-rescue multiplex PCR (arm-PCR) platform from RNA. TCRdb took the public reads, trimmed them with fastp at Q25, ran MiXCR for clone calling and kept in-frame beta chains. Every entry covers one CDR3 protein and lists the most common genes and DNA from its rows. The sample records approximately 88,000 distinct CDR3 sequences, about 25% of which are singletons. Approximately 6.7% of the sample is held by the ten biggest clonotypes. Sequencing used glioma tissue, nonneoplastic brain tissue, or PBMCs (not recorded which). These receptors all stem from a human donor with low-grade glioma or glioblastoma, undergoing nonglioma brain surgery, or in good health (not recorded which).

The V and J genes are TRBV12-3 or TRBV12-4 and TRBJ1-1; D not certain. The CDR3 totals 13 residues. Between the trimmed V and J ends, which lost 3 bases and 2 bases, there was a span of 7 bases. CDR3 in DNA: TGTGCCAGCAGTTTTCGTGGAAACACTGAAGCTTTCTTT. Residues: CASSFRGNTEAFF.

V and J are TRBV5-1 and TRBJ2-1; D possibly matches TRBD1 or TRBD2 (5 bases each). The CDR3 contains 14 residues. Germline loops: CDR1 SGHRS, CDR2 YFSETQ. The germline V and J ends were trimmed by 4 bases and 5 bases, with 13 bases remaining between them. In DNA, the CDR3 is TGCGCCAGCAGCCGATCCGGGACGGACAATGAGCAGTTCTTC. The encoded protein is CASSRSGTDNEQFF.

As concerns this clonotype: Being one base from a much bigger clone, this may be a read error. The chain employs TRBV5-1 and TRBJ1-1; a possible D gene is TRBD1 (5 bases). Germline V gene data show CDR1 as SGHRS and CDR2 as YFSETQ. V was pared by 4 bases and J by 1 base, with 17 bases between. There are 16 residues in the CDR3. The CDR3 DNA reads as TGCGCCAGCAGCGGGGGACGGATTCAGAAGAACACTGAAGCTTTCTTT. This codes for CASSGGRIQKNTEAFF.